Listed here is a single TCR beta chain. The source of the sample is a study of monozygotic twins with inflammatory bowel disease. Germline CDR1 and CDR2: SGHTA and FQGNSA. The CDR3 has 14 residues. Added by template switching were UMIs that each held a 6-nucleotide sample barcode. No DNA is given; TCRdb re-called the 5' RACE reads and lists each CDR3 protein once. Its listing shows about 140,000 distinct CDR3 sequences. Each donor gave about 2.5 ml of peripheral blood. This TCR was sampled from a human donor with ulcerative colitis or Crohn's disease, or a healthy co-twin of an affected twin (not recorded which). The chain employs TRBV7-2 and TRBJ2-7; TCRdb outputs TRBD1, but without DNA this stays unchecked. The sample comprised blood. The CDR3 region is CASSVGQGYYEQYF.